This TCR beta chain was retrieved from a study of spatial heterogeneity in lung cancer. In the study overall: 72 TRACERx patients with early, untreated non-small cell lung cancer donated samples. The study sequenced follow-up PBMC samples when they were available, at a median of roughly 24 months after resection.

Time point described: blood at routine non-recurrence follow-up after resection. Tumor, nontumor lung or frozen PBMC supplied whole RNA, sequenced without sorting. TCRdb processed the 5' RACE reads anew with MiXCR; each CDR3 protein has one entry. The sample carries about 25,000 distinct CDR3 sequences, about 6% recorded once. This CDR3 comprises 12 residues. V was pared by 3 bases and J by 11 bases, with 11 bases between. Per the germline V gene, CDR1 is MDHEN and CDR2 is SYDVKM. This clonotype was detected ten times or more. This receptor was identified in a male donor with early-stage non-small cell lung cancer. Source: PBMCs, taken at follow-up. The chain employs TRBV28 and TRBJ2-1; D gene uncertain. This chain's CDR3 is CASSFSPRQQFF. The CDR3 nucleotides are TGTGCCAGCAGTTTCTCACCCCGGCAGCAGTTCTTC.